These 13 T cell receptor beta chains were sequenced from one sample in a study of cytomegalovirus exposure and HLA in healthy donors. The PCR was carried out with 60 Vbeta primers and 13 Jbeta primers. The assay was immunoSEQ multiplex PCR, and TCRdb's table has in-frame clones only and misses some. The data show some 200,000 clones, about 9% seen once. The source material was PBMCs. The receptors originated from a woman under 40 in good health and CMV-seropositive.

This clone was counted between two and nine times. The chain couples TRBV7-2 to TRBJ2-7; D is uncertain. This CDR3 comprises 13 residues. Germline CDR1 and CDR2: SGHTA and FQGNSA. Between the trimmed V and J ends, which lost 4 bases and 6 bases, there was a span of 13 bases. DNA for the CDR3: TGTGCCAGCAGCTCCTTTTTAGGCGGCGAGCAGTACTTC. This gives the protein CASSSFLGGEQYF. Full variable domain (missing parts from reference TRBV7-2 and TRBJ2-7): GAGVSQSPSNKVTEKGKDVELRCDPISGHTALYWYRQSLGQGLEFLIYFQGNSAPDKSGLPSDRFSAERTGGSVSTLTIQRTQQEDSAVYLCASSSFLGGEQYFGPGTRLTVT.

A few counts support this clone. J is TRBJ2-1 and V is TRBV9; unclear D gene. Trimming took 4 bases from V and 5 from J, leaving 16 bases between them. The CDR3 totals 15 residues. CDR1 is SGDLS, CDR2 YYNGEE, per germline. The CDR3 region has the DNA TGTGCCAGCAGCCCCCCCGGTAGCAGAGACAATGAGCAGTTCTTC. It codes for CASSPPGSRDNEQFF. The variable domain in full, with the rest retrieved from reference TRBV9 and TRBJ2-1, is DSGVTQTPKHLITATGQRVTLRCSPRSGDLSVYWYQQSLDQGLQFLIQYYNGEERAKGNILERFSAQQFPDLHSELNLSSLELGDSALYFCASSPPGSRDNEQFFGPGTRLTVL.

This clone was seen a handful of times. The gene calls are TRBV13 and TRBJ2-3; TRBD2 aligns across 9 bases. The CDR3 length is 18 residues. V shed 4 bases, J shed 7 bases, and the junction held 18 bases outside the gene matches. Germline CDR1 PRHDT, CDR2 FYEKMQ (reference sequence). This chain's CDR3 is CASSSQYSGSPRTHTQYF. CDR3 nucleotide sequence: TGTGCCAGCAGCTCTCAATATAGCGGGAGCCCTCGTACCCATACGCAGTATTTT. The complete variable domain, with remaining parts taken from reference TRBV13 and TRBJ2-3, reads AAGVIQSPRHLIKEKRETATLKCYPIPRHDTVYWYQQGPGQDPQFLISFYEKMQSDKGSIPDRFSAQQFSDYHSELNMSSLELGDSALYFCASSSQYSGSPRTHTQYFGPGTRLTVL.

This clone was detected only a few times. The gene calls are TRBV7-9 and TRBJ1-2; D gene uncertain. This CDR3 has 13 residues. V dropped 8 bases and J dropped 3 bases, with 13 bases sitting between them. Germline loops: CDR1 SEHNR, CDR2 FQNEAQ (reference sequence). This CDR3 is CASFGGKDYGYTF. The CDR3 DNA sequence: TGTGCCAGCTTCGGAGGGAAGGACTATGGCTACACCTTC.

V gene TRBV27 combines with J gene TRBJ2-5; a possible D gene is TRBD1 (7 bases). V lost 1 base and J lost 7, with 19 bases in between. Germline values: CDR1 MNHEY, CDR2 SMNVEV (reference sequence). This CDR3 has 16 residues. The CDR3 here is CASSLLAGGTVGTQYF. In DNA, the CDR3 is TGTGCCAGCAGTTTATTAGCTGGAGGGACAGTGGGGACCCAGTACTTC.

This clone showed up just a few times. The J gene is TRBJ1-5, the V gene TRBV11-2; no reliable D call. Per germline, CDR1 SGHAT and CDR2 FQNNGV. Trimming took 2 bases from V and 4 from J, leaving 12 bases between them. The CDR3 totals 15 residues. In DNA form, the CDR3 reads TGTGCCAGCAGCTTAATGGTAGGCGGGAATCAGCCCCAGCATTTT. Its translation is CASSLMVGGNQPQHF.

This clone showed up just a few times. Sequence at one end of the junction differs from germline and may be a read error. The rearrangement links TRBV2 to TRBJ2-3; 8 nucleotides agree with TRBD1. This CDR3 spans 14 amino acids. CDR1 SNHLY and CDR2 FYNNEI come from the germline V gene. CDR3 sequence: CASSAHQGADAQYF. The CDR3 bases are TGTGCCAGCAGTGCACACCAGGGGGCAGATGCGCAGTATTTT.

This clone was found a few times. The J gene is TRBJ2-4, the V gene TRBV7-9; no firm D call. Trimming left V 5 bases short and J 0 bases short, with 8 bases between. This CDR3 has 14 residues. CDR1 and CDR2 (germline): SEHNR, FQNEAQ (reference sequence). The CDR3 loop is CASSPTLAKNIQYF. CDR3 in DNA: TGTGCCAGCAGCCCGACATTAGCCAAAAACATTCAGTACTTC.

The V and J genes are TRBV11-2 and TRBJ1-1; D may be TRBD1 (5 bases). Germline V gene data show CDR1 as SGHAT and CDR2 as FQNNGV. This CDR3 spans 14 amino acids. The V end lost 5 bases, the J end lost 5 bases, and 15 bases lay between the germline ends. The CDR3 loop reads CASSPDWGSTEAFF. The CDR3 DNA sequence: TGTGCCAGCAGCCCCGACTGGGGCTCAACTGAAGCTTTCTTT.

This clone has just a few counts. The chain carries TRBV5-1 and TRBJ1-3; 8 nucleotides line up with TRBD1. Germline assignment: CDR1 SGHRS and CDR2 YFSETQ. The CDR3 totals 14 residues. V shed 4 bases and J 6 bases; nucleotides not matched to a gene: 6. The CDR3 sequence is CASSLSTGVNTIYF. The DNA of the CDR3 is TGCGCCAGCAGCCTCTCGACAGGGGTAAACACCATATATTTT.

CDR3 sequence (DNA): TGTGCCAGCAGCCAAGTCGTCAATGAGCAGTTCTTC. It translates to CASSQVVNEQFF. The V gene is TRBV4-2, the J gene TRBJ2-1; no clear D gene. The CDR3 spans 12 residues. V was cut by 1 base and J by 6 bases, with 4 bases left in between. Germline loops: CDR1 LGHNA, CDR2 YNFKEQ.

This clone has just a few counts. The chain couples TRBV6-1 to TRBJ1-2; possible D gene TRBD1, 5 bases. The germline V gene has CDR1 MNHNS and CDR2 SASEGT. Trimming stripped 2 bases from V and 10 bases from J, with 8 bases between. This CDR3 contains 11 residues. The chain's CDR3 is CASSEQGVYTF. The CDR3 nucleotides are TGTGCCAGCAGTGAACAGGGTGTCTACACCTTC.

The chain has TRBV5-4 and TRBJ2-1; 11 bases line up with TRBD2. This CDR3 comprises 17 residues. V shed 0 bases and J 4 bases; nucleotides not matched to a gene: 6. Germline V lookup: CDR1 SGHNT, CDR2 YYREEE (reference sequence). The CDR3 DNA reads TGTGCCAGCAGCTTGGGAGGCGGACTAGCGGGTTACAATGAGCAGTTCTTC. Encoded protein: CASSLGGGLAGYNEQFF.